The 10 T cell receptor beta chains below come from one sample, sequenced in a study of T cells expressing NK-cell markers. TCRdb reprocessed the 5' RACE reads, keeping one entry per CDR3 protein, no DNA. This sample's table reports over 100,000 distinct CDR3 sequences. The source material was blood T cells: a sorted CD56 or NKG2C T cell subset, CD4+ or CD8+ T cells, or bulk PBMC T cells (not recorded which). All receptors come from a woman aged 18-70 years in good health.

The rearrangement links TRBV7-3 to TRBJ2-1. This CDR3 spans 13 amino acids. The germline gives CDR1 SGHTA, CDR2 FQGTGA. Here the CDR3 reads CASSLEGNNEQFF. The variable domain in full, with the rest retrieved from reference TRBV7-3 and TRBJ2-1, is GAGVSQTPSNKVTEKGKYVELRCDPISGHTALYWYRQSLGQGPEFLIYFQGTGAADDSGLPNDRFFAVRPEGSVSTLKIQRTERGDSAVYLCASSLEGNNEQFFGPGTRLTVL.

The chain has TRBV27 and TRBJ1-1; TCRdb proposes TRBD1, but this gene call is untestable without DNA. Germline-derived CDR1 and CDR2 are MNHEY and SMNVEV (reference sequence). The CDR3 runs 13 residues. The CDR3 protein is CASRVQGDTEAFF.

CDR3 region: CASSQGGGLYNEQFF. The chain uses TRBV4-1 and TRBJ2-1; TCRdb outputs TRBD1, but without DNA this stays unchecked. This CDR3 is 15 amino acids long. Germline V CDR1 and CDR2: MGHRA, YSYEKL.

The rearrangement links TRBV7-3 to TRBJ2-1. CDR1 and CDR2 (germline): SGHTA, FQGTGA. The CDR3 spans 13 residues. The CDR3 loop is CASSSFGDNEQFF. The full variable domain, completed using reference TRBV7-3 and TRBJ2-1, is GAGVSQTPSNKVTEKGKYVELRCDPISGHTALYWYRQSLGQGPEFLIYFQGTGAADDSGLPNDRFFAVRPEGSVSTLKIQRTERGDSAVYLCASSSFGDNEQFFGPGTRLTVL.

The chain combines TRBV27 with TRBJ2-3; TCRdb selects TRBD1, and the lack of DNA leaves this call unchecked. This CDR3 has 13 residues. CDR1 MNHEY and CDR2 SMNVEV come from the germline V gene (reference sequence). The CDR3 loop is CASTGSGRDTQYF.

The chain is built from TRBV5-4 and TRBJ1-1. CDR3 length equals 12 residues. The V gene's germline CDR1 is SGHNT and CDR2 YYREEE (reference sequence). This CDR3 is CASSLLSAEAFF.

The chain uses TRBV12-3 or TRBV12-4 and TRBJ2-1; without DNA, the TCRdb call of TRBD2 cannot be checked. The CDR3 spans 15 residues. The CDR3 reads CASSLEGRTYNEQFF.

CDR3 amino acids: CASSLGWGTPIEQYF. This chain links TRBV5-1 with TRBJ2-7; TCRdb's assignment of TRBD1 cannot be checked, as there is no DNA. The germline V gene encodes CDR1 SGHRS and CDR2 YFSETQ. The CDR3 covers 15 residues.

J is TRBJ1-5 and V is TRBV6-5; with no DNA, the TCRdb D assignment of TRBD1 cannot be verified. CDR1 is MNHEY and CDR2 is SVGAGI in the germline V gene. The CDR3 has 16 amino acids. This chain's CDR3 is CASSYGGQPDNQPQHF.

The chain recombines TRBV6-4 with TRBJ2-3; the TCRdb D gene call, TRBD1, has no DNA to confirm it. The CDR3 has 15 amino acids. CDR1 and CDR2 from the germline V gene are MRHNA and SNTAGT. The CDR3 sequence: CASSALAGGTDTQYF.